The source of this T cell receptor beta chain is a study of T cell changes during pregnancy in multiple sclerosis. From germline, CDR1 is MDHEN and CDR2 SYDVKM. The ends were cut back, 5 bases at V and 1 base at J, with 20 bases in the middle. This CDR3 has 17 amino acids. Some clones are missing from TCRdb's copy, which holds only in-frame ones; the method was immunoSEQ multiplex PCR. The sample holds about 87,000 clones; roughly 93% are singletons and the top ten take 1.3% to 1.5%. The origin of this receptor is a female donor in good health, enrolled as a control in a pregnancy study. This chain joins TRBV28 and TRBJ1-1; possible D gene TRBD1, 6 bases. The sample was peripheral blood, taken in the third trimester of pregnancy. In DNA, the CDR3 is TGTGCCAGCAGTAAAACAGGGACGTGGAGACGGAACACTGAAGCTTTCTTT. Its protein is CASSKTGTWRRNTEAFF.